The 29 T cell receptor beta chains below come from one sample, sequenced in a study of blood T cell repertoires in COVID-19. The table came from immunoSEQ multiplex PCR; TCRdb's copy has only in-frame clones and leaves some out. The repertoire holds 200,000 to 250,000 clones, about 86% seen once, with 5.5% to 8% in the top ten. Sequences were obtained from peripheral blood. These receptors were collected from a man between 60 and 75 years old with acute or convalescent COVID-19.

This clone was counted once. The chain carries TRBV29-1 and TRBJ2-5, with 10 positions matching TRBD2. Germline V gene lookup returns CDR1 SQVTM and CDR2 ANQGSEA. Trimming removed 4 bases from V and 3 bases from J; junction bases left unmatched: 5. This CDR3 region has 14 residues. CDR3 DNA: TGCAGCGTTGGGCTAGCGGGAGTTAAAGAGACCCAGTACTTC. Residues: CSVGLAGVKETQYF.

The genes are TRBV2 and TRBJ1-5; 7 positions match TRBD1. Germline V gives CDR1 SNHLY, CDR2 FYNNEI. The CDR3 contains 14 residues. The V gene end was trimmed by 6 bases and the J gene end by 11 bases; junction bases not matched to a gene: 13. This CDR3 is CASRSRDRIRAQHF. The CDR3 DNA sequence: TGTGCCAGCAGATCCCGGGACAGAATCAGGGCCCAGCATTTT.

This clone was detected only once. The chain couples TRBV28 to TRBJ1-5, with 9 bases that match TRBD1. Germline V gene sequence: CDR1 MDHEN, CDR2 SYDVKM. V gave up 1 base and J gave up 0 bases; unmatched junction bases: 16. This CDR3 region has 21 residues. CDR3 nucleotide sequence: TGTGCCAGCAGTTTATCTTTCACCGGACAGGGGATCGAGTATAGCAATCAGCCCCAGCATTTT. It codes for CASSLSFTGQGIEYSNQPQHF.

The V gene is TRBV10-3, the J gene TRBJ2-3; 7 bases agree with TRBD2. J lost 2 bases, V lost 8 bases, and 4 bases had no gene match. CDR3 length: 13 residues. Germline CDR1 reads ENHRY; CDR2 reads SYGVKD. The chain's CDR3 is CAISQRDTDTQYF. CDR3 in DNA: TGTGCCATCTCCCAGCGGGACACAGATACGCAGTATTTT.

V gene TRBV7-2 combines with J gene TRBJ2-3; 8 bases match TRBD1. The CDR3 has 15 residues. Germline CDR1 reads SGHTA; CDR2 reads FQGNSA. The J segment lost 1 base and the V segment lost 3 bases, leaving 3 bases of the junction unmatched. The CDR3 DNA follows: TGTGCCAGCAGCTTGACAGGGGTTGGCACAGATACGCAGTATTTT. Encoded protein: CASSLTGVGTDTQYF.

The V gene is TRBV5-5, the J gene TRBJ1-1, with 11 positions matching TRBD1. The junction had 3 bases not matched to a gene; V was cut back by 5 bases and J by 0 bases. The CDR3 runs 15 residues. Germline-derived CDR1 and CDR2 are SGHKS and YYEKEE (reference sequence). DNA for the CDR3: TGTGCCAGCAGTTGGACAGGGGGCATGAACACTGAAGCTTTCTTT. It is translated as CASSWTGGMNTEAFF. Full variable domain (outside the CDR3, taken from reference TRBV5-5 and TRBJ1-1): DAGVTQSPTHLIKTRGQQVTLRCSPISGHKSVSWYQQVLGQGPQFIFQYYEKEERGRGNFPDRFSARQFPNYSSELNVNALLLGDSALYLCASSWTGGMNTEAFFGQGTRLTVV.

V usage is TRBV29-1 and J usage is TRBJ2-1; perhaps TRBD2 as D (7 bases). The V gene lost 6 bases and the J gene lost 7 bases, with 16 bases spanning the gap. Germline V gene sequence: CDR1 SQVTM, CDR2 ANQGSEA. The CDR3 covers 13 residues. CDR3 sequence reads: CSVGGSRGNEQFF. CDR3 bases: TGCAGCGTGGGGGGGAGCAGGGGAAATGAGCAGTTCTTC.

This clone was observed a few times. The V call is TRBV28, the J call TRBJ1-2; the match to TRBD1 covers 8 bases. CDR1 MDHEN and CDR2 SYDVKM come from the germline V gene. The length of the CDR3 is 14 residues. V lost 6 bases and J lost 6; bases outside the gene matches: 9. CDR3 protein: CASSRGQGRDGYTF. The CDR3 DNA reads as TGTGCCAGCAGCCGTGGACAGGGTCGTGATGGCTACACCTTC.

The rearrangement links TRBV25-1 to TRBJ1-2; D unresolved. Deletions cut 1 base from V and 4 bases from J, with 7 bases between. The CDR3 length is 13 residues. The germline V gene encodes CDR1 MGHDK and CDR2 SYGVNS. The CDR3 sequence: CASSELGGYGYTF. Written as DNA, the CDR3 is TGTGCCAGCAGTGAATTAGGAGGCTATGGCTACACCTTC.

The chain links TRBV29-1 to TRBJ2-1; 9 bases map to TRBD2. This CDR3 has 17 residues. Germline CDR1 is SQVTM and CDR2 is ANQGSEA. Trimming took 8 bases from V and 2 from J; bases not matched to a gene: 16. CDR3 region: CSPALRNSGSPYNEQFF. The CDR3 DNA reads TGCAGCCCGGCCCTCCGGAATAGCGGGAGTCCCTACAATGAGCAGTTCTTC.

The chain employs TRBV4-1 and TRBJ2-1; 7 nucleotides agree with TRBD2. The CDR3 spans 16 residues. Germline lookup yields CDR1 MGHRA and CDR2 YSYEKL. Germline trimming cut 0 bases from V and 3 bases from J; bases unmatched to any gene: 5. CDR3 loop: CASSQENLADYNEQFF. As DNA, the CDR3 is TGCGCCAGCAGCCAAGAAAACCTAGCGGACTACAATGAGCAGTTCTTC.

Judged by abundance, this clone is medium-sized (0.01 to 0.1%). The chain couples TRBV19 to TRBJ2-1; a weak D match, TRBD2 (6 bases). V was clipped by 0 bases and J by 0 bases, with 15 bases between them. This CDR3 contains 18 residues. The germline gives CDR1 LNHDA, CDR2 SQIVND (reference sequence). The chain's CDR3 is CASSIEAPDYLSYNEQFF. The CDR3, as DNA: TGTGCCAGTAGTATAGAAGCCCCGGACTACCTCTCCTACAATGAGCAGTTCTTC.

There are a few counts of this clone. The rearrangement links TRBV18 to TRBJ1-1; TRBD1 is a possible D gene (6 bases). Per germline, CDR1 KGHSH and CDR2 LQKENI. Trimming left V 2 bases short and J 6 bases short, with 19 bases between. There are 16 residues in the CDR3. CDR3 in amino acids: CASSPRRPGDDAEAFF. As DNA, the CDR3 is TGTGCCAGCTCACCAAGGCGGCCAGGGGATGACGCTGAAGCTTTCTTT.

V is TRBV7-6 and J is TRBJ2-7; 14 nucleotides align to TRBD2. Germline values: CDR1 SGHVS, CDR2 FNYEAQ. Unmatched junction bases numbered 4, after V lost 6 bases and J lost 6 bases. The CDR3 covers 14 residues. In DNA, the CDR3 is TGTGCCAGCAGGGGACTAGCGGGAGTCGGCGAGCAGTACTTC. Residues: CASRGLAGVGEQYF.

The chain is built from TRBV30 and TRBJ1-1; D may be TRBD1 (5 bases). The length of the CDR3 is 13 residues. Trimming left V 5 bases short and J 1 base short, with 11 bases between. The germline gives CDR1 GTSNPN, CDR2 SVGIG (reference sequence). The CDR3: CAWEGHSNTEAFF. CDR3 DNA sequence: TGTGCCTGGGAAGGACATTCGAACACTGAAGCTTTCTTT.

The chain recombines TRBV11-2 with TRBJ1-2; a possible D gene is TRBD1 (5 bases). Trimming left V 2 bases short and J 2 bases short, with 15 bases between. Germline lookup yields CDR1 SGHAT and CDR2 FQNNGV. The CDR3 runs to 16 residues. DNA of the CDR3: TGTGCCAGCAGCTTAAGTGTTGGTGCAGGGAACTATGGCTACACCTTC. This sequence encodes CASSLSVGAGNYGYTF.

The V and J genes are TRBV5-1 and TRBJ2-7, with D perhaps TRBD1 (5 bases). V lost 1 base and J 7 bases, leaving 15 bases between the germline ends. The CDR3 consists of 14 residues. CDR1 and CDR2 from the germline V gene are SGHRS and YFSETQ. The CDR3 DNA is TGCGCCAGCAGCTTGCGGCAGGGTATTGGGGAGCAGTACTTC. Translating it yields CASSLRQGIGEQYF. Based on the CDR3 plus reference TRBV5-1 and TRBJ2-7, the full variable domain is KAGVTQTPRYLIKTRGQQVTLSCSPISGHRSVSWYQQTPGQGLQFLFEYFSETQRNKGNFPGRFSGRQFSNSRSEMNVSTLELGDSALYLCASSLRQGIGEQYFGPGTRLTVT.

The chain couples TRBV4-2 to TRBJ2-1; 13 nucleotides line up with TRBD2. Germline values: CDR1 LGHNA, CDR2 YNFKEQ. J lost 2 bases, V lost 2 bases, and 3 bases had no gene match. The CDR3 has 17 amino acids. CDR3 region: CASSQLTSGGAYNEQFF. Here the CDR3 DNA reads TGTGCCAGCAGCCAACTTACTAGCGGGGGGGCCTACAATGAGCAGTTCTTC.

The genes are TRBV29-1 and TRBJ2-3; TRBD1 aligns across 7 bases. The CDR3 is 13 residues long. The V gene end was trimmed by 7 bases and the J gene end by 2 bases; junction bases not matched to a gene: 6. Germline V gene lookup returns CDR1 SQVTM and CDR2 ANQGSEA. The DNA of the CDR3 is TGCAGCGGGGGAACAGGGGACACAGATACGCAGTATTTT. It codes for CSGGTGDTDTQYF.

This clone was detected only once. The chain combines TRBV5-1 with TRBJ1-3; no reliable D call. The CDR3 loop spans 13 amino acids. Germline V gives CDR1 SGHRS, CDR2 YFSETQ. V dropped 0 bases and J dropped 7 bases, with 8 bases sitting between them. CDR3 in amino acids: CASSLGYGNTIYF. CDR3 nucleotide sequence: TGCGCCAGCAGCTTGGGCTACGGGAACACCATATATTTT.

CDR3 sequence reads: CSARAVETQYF. The CDR3 DNA sequence: TGCAGTGCTAGGGCTGTAGAGACCCAGTACTTC. J is TRBJ2-5 and V is TRBV20-1; D call uncertain. From germline, CDR1 is DFQATT and CDR2 SNEGSKA (reference sequence). V was clipped by 3 bases and J by 4 bases, with 6 bases between them. The CDR3 spans 11 residues.

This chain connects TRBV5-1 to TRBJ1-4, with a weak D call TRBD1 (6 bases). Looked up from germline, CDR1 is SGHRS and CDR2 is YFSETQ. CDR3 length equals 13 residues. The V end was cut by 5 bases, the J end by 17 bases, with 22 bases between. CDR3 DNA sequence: TGCGCCAGCAGGGCGGACCGGGGGGGCCGGGGATTTTTT. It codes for CASRADRGGRGFF.

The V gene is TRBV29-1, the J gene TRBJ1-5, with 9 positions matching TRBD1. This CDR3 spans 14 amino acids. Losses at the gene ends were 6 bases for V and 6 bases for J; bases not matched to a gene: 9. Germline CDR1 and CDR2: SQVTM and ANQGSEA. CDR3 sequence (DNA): TGCAGCGTGGGGACAGGGCGAACGAGTCAGCCCCAGCATTTT. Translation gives CSVGTGRTSQPQHF.

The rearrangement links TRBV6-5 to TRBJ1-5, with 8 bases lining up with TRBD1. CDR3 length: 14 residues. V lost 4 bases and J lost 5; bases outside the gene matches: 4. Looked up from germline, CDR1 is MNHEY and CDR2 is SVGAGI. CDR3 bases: TGTGCCAGCAGTTTATACAGGGGGGATCAGCCCCAGCATTTT. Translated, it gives CASSLYRGDQPQHF.

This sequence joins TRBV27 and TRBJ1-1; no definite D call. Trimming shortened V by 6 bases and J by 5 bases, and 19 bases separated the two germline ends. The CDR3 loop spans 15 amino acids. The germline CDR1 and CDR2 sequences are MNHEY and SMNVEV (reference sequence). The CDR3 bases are TGTGCCAGCAGAATTACAAATGCGGGTACGACTGAAGCTTTCTTT. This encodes CASRITNAGTTEAFF.

This chain's CDR3 is CASRISGTVDEQFF. CDR3 in DNA: TGTGCCAGTAGAATCAGCGGGACGGTCGATGAGCAGTTCTTC. The gene calls are TRBV19 and TRBJ2-1, with 7 bases aligning to TRBD2. Germline V gene lookup returns CDR1 LNHDA and CDR2 SQIVND (reference sequence). After removal of 6 bases from V and 8 bases from J, the junction contained 10 bases not matched to a gene. The CDR3 covers 14 residues.

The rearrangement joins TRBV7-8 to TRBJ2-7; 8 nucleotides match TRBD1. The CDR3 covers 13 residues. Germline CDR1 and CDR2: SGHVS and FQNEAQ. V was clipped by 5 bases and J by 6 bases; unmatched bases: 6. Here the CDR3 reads CASSVGQGFEQYF. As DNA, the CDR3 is TGTGCCAGCAGCGTAGGACAGGGTTTCGAGCAGTACTTC.

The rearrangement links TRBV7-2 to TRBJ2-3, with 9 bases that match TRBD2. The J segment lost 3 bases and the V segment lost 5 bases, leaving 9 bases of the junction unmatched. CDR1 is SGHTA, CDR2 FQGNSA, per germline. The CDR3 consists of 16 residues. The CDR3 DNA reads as TGTGCCAGCAGCACCGGGACTAGCACTGTTACAGATACGCAGTATTTT. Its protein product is CASSTGTSTVTDTQYF.

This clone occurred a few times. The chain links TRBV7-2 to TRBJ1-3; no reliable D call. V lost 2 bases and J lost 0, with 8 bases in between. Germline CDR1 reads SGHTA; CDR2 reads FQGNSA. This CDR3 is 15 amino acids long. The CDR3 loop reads CASSLTGNSGNTIYF. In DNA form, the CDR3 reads TGTGCCAGCAGCTTAACGGGTAACTCTGGAAACACCATATATTTT.